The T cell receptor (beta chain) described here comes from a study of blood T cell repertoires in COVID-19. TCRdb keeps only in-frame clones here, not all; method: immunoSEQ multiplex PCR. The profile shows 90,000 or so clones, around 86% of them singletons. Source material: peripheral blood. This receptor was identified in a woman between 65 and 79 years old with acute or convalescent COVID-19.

In DNA form, the CDR3 reads TGTGCCAGCTCACGGAAGGGGGACACTGAAGCTTTCTTT. It yields the protein CASSRKGDTEAFF. The gene calls are TRBV18 and TRBJ1-1; TRBD1 is a possible D gene (6 bases). The CDR3 covers 13 residues. Trimming removed 4 bases from V and 3 bases from J, with 9 bases in between. Per germline, CDR1 KGHSH and CDR2 LQKENI.